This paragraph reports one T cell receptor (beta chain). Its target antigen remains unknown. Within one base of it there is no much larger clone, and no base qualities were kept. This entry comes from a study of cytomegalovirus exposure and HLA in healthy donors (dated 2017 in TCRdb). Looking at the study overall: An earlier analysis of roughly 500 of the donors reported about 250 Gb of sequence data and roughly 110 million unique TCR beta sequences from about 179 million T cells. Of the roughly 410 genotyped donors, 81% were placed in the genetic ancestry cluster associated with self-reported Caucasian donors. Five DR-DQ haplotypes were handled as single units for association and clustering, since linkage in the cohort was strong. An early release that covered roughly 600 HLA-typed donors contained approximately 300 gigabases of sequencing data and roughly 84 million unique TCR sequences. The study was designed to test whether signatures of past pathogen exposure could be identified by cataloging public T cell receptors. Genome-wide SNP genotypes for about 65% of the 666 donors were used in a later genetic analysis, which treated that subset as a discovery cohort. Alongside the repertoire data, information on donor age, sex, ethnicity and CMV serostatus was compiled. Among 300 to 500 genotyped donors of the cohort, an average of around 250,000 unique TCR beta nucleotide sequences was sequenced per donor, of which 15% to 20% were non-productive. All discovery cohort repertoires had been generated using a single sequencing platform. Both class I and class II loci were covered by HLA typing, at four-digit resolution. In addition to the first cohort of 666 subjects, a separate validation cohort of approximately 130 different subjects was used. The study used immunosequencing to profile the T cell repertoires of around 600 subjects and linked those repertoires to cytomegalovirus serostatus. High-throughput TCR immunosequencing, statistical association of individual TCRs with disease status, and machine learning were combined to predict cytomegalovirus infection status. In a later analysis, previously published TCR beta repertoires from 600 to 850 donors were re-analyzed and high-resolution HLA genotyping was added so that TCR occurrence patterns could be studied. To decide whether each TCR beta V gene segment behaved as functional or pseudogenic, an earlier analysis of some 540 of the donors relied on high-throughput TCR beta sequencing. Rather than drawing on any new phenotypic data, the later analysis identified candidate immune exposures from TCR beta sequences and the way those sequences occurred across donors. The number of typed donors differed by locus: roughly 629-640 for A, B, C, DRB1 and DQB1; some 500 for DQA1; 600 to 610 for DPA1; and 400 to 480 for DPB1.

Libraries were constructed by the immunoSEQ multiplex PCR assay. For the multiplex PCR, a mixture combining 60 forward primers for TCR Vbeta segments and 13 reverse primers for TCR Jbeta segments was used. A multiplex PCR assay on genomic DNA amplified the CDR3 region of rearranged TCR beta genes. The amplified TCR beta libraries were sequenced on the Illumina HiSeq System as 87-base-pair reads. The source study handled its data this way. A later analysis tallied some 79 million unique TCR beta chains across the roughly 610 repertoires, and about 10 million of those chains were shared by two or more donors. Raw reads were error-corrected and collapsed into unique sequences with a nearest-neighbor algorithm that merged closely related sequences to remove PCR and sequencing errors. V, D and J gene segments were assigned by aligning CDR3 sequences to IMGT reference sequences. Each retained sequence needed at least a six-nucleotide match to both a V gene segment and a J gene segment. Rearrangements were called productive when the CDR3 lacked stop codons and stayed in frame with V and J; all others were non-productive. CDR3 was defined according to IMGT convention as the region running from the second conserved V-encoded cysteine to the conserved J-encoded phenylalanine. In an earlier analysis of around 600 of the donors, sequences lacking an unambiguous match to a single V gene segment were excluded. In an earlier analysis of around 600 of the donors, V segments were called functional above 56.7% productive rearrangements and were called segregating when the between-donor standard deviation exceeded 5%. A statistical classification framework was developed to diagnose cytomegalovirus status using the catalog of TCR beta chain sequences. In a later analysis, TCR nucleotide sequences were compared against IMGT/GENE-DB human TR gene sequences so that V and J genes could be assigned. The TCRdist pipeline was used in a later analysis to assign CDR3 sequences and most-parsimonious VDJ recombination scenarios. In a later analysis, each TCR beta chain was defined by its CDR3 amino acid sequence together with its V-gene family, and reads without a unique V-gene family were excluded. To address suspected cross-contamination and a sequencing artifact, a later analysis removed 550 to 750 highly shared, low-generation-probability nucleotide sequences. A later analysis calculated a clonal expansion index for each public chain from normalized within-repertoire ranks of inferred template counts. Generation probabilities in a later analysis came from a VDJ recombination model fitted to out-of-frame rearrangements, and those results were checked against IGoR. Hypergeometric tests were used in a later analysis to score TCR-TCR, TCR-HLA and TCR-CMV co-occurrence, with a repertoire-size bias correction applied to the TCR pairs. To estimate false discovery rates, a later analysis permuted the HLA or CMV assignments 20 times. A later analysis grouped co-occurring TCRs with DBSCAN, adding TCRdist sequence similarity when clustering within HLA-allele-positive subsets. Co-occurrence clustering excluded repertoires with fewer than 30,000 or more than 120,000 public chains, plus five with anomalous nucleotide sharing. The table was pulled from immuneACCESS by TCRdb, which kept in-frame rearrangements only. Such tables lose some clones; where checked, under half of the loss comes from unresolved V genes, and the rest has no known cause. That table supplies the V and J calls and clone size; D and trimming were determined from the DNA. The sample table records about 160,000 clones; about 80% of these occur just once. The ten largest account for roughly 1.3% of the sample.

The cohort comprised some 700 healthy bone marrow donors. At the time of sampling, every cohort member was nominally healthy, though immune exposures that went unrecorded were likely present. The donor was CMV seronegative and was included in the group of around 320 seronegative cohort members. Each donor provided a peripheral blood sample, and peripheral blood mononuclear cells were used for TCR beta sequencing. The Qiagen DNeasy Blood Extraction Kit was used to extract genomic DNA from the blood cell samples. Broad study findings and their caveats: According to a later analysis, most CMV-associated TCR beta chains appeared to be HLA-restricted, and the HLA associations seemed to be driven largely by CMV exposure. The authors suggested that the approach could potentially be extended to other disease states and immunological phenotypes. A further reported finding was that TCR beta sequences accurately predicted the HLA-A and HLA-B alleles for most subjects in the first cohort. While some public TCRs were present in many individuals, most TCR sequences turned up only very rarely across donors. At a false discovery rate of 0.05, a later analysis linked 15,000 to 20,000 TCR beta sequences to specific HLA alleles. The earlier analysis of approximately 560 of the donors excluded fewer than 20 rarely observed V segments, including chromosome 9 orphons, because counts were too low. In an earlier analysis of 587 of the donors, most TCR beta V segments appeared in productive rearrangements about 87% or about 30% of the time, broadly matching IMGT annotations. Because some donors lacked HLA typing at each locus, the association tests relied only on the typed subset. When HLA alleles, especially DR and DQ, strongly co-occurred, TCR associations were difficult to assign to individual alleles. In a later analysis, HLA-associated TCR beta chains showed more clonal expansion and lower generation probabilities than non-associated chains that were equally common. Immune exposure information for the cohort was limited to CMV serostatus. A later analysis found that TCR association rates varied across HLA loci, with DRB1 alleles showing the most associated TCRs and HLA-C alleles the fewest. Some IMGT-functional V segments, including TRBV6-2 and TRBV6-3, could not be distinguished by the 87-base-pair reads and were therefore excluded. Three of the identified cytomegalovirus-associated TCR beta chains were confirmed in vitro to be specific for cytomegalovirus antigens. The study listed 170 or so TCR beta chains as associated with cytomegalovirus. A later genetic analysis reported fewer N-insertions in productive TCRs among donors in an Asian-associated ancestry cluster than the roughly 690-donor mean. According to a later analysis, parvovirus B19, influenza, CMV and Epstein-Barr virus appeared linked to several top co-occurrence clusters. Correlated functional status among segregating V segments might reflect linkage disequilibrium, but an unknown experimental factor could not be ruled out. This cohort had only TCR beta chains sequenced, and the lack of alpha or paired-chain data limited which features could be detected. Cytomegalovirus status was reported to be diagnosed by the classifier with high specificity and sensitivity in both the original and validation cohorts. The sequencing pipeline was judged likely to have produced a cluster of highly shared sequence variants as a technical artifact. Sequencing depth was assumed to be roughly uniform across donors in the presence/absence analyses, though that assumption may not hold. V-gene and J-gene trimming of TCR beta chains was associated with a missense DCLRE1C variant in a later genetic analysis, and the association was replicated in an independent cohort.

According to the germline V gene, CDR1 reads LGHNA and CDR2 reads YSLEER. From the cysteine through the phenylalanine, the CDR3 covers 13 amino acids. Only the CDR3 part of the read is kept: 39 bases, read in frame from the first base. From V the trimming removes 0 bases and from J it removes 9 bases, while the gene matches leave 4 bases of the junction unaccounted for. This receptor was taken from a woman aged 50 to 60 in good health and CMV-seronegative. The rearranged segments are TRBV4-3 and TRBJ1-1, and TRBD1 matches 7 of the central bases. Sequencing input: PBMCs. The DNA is TGCGCCAGCAGCCAAGATCGACAGGGCAAAGCTTTCTTT. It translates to CASSQDRQGKAFF.